This is a list of T cell receptor beta chains from one sample in a study of T-cell reconstitution after alpha-beta-depleted transplantation in children. TCRdb re-derived calls from the PCR reads in MiXCR, one entry per CDR3 protein. Among about 640,000 distinct CDR3 sequences listed, over 15% were seen once. The input for sequencing was PBMCs from the stem cell graft donor, taken from the stem cell graft. The receptors were gathered from a human donor who donated a stem cell graft to a child with acute myeloid leukemia. The CDR3 runs from the conserved cysteine through the conserved F or W. Each record gives: D gene, V gene, clone size, J gene, CDR3 protein, CDR3 DNA. D genes are given only for firm matches. The size of a clone is reported for some rows only, either as once, few or many, or as a class for expanded clones.

NA	TRBV7-2	few	TRBJ1-2	CASSPRVGSTNYGYTF	TGTGCCAGCAGCCCCAGGGTGGGTTCGACTAACTATGGCTACACCTTC
NA	TRBV29-1	few	TRBJ2-7	CSADDSYEQYF	TGCAGCGCAGATGACAGCTACGAGCAGTACTTC
TRBD2	TRBV6-5	NA	TRBJ2-7	CASSYSIGGGGYEQYF	TGTGCCAGCAGTTACTCGATTGGGGGGGGTGGCTACGAGCAGTACTTC
NA	TRBV7-2	NA	TRBJ2-3	CASSSRERSTDTQYF	TGTGCCAGCAGCTCCCGGGAACGAAGCACAGATACGCAGTATTTT
TRBD1	TRBV7-8	NA	TRBJ2-7	CASSLVSGTGLSKQYF	TGTGCCAGCAGCTTAGTCTCCGGGACAGGGTTGAGCAAGCAGTACTTC
NA	TRBV7-8	few	TRBJ1-2	CASSLYGQEEDGYTF	TGTGCCAGCAGTCTTTACGGGCAGGAGGAGGATGGCTACACCTTC
TRBD2	TRBV4-1	few	TRBJ2-3	CASSQLMMGLAGTDTQYF	TGCGCCAGCAGCCAACTCATGATGGGACTAGCGGGCACAGATACGCAGTATTTT
TRBD2	TRBV20-1	NA	TRBJ2-7	CSAWLGLAGGQSYEQYF	TGCAGTGCTTGGTTGGGACTAGCGGGGGGGCAATCCTACGAGCAGTACTTC
NA	TRBV7-2	many	TRBJ2-1	CASSEHQRGWNEQFF	TGTGCCAGCAGCGAGCACCAACGGGGGTGGAATGAGCAGTTCTTC
NA	TRBV24-1	few	TRBJ2-5	CATSEPGARETQYF	TGTGCCACCAGTGAACCAGGGGCTCGAGAGACCCAGTACTTC
TRBD1	TRBV20-1	NA	TRBJ2-5	CSARDRGQVQETQYF	TGCAGTGCTAGAGATCGGGGACAGGTGCAAGAGACCCAGTACTTC
TRBD1	TRBV12-3/TRBV12-4	NA	TRBJ1-2	CASSSKYDRGVKGYTF	TGTGCCAGCAGTTCTAAATACGACAGGGGGGTGAAGGGCTACACCTTC
NA	TRBV20-1	few	TRBJ2-5	CSASVWEQETQYF	TGCAGTGCTAGCGTATGGGAGCAAGAGACCCAGTACTTC
NA	TRBV29-1	NA	TRBJ1-4	CSGRAANEKLFF	TGCAGCGGTCGGGCAGCTAATGAAAAACTGTTTTTT
NA	TRBV7-3	NA	TRBJ1-1	CASSLVSGMNTEAFF	TGTGCCAGCAGCTTAGTTTCCGGAATGAACACTGAAGCTTTCTTT